What follows is one T cell receptor beta chain and its context. This clone is assessed as medium-sized (0.01 to 0.1%). Its recognized antigen is unknown. It has no much larger one-base neighbor in the sample; base qualities were not kept. TCRbeta CDR3 regions were amplified from genomic DNA using the immunoSEQ Assay, a bias-controlled multiplex PCR. The study's processing was this. Within the assay, amplification of reference gene primers was used to estimate how many nucleated cells each sample contained. To quantify the absolute abundance of each unique TCRbeta CDR3 rearrangement, sequence reads were collapsed and filtered. For each sample, productive Simpson clonality was calculated by taking the square root of Simpson's diversity index across productive rearrangements. Not all clones reach the TCRdb copy of this immuneACCESS table, which keeps in-frame sequences only. Checked studies attribute under half of the gap to unresolved V genes and leave the rest unexplained. The V and J calls and clone size are taken from that table; D and trimming were inferred from the DNA. The sample data list approximately 22,000 clones, and approximately 80% of these were observed just once. The ten largest clones take up roughly a fifth of the sample.

This sample stems from a study of blood T cell repertoires in COVID-19 (dated by TCRdb to 2018 to 2020). A note on the overall study: Collaborator samples came from the United States, Italy and Spain and covered acute and convalescent phases of COVID-19. The material from the prospective study consisted of cDNA or gDNA derived from T cells, B-cell-depleted T cells, or PBMCs. Subjects who had been exposed to COVID-19, were actively infected with it, or had recovered from it provided the deeply sampled blood TCRbeta repertoires that made up the dataset. The repertoires were made available in a free public database intended to serve as a resource for research on the immune response to SARS-CoV-2. The samples were drawn from two sources: the first 160 participants of the ongoing ImmuneRACE study, and 1,000 to 1,500 subjects contributed by 6 global collaborators. A de-identified subject ID, COVID-19 status, age in years and sex were almost always included in the sample metadata. HLA class I and class II types, where available, came from metadata supplied by the sample provider rather than from assay-based typing.

Findings and caveats that apply to the study as a whole: Clinical and demographic metadata were provided uncurated, with the amount varying by source and participant.

The collaborating institutions used their own protocols to collect whole blood in K2EDTA tubes. Collaborator samples were shipped for TCRbeta analysis as frozen whole blood, isolated PBMCs, or DNA extracted from either sample type. From the germline V gene, CDR1 is MNHEY and CDR2 is SVGEGT. Including the terminal cysteine and phenylalanine, the CDR3 comprises 15 residues. Only the CDR3 part of the read is kept: 45 bases, read in frame from the first base. Deletion took 5 bases off V and 0 bases off J, with a span of 11 bases between the germline ends. The sample comprised peripheral blood. The V gene is TRBV6-2 or TRBV6-3 and the J gene is TRBJ2-1, with the D gene too uncertain to name. The TCR originated in a man at least 80 years old with active or convalescent COVID-19. The DNA is TGTGCCAGCAGTGCTTTCTCTAACTCCTACAATGAGCAGTTCTTC. This gives the protein CASSAFSNSYNEQFF.